One sample yielded the 22 T cell receptor beta chains listed below, sequenced in a study of cytomegalovirus exposure and HLA in healthy donors. Using immunoSEQ multiplex PCR, the repertoire was profiled, and TCRdb retains in-frame clones only, with some absent. The table shows fewer than 100,000 clones, with around 90% occurring only once. The specimen sequenced was PBMCs. These receptors came from a man younger than 40 in good health and CMV-seronegative.

The chain carries TRBV7-9 and TRBJ2-5; TRBD2 agrees at 7 bases. J was trimmed by 2 bases and V by 2 bases; bases with no gene match: 5. The CDR3 runs to 15 residues. CDR1 is SEHNR, CDR2 FQNEAQ, per germline (reference sequence). The CDR3 loop reads CASSLLSSGQETQYF. CDR3 nucleotides: TGTGCCAGCAGCTTACTGTCTAGCGGACAAGAGACCCAGTACTTC.

In this sample, this clone turned up a few times. This chain connects TRBV7-9 to TRBJ1-4; D is unresolved. V shed 1 base and J shed 11 bases, with 11 bases lying between them. The CDR3 consists of 13 residues. The V gene's germline CDR1 is SEHNR and CDR2 FQNEAQ (reference sequence). CDR3 in DNA: TGTGCCAGCAGCTTAGGTAGCCAACGGAAACTGTTTTTT. Protein product: CASSLGSQRKLFF.

The chain is built from TRBV30 and TRBJ2-1, with a weak D call TRBD2 (6 bases). Germline-derived CDR1 and CDR2 are GTSNPN and SVGIG (reference sequence). CDR3 length equals 12 residues. V shed 5 bases and J shed 4 bases, with 9 bases lying between them. CDR3 nucleotide sequence: TGTGCCTGGGATCTAGCGTACAATGAGCAGTTCTTC. This translates into CAWDLAYNEQFF.

CDR3 in amino acids: CASTPGRGVDTQYF. DNA for the CDR3: TGCGCCAGCACCCCAGGGCGGGGGGTAGATACGCAGTATTTT. This chain links TRBV5-1 with TRBJ2-3; 8 bases are shared with TRBD2. The CDR3 extends over 14 amino acids. Germline V CDR1 and CDR2: SGHRS, YFSETQ. J gave up 5 bases and V 6 bases, and 8 bases lay outside the gene matches.

V and J are TRBV6-6 and TRBJ1-1; 7 bases are a match to TRBD1. Germline CDR1 and CDR2: MNHNY and SVGAGI (reference sequence). The CDR3 has 14 residues. V was clipped by 4 bases and J by 6 bases; unmatched bases: 8. CDR3 sequence reads: CASSSPDRSAEAFF. The DNA of the CDR3 is TGTGCCAGCAGTTCCCCGGACAGGTCGGCTGAAGCTTTCTTT.

The rearrangement links TRBV2 to TRBJ1-2; the D gene is possibly TRBD1 (5 bases). Trimming removed 3 bases at V and 2 bases at J, with 7 bases between. Germline assignment: CDR1 SNHLY and CDR2 FYNNEI. CDR3 length equals 13 residues. Here the CDR3 reads CASSEGGNYGYTF. The CDR3 nucleotides are TGTGCCAGCAGTGAGGGGGGGAACTATGGCTACACCTTC.

The J gene is TRBJ1-1, the V gene TRBV10-1; D is unclear. The CDR3 has 13 amino acids. V lost 4 bases and J 0 bases, leaving 6 bases between the germline ends. Germline V CDR1 and CDR2: WNHNN, SYGVQD (reference sequence). The CDR3 region is CASSGTLNTEAFF. CDR3 nucleotide sequence: TGCGCCAGCAGTGGGACTTTGAACACTGAAGCTTTCTTT.

The rearrangement uses TRBV13 and TRBJ2-3, with TRBD2 identical over 12 bases. Germline trimming cut 4 bases from V and 3 bases from J; bases unmatched to any gene: 11. In germline, CDR1 is PRHDT, CDR2 FYEKMQ (reference sequence). CDR3 length equals 18 residues. Here the CDR3 reads CASSSSTSGSFLTDTQYF. The CDR3 DNA sequence: TGTGCCAGCAGCTCCTCGACTAGCGGGAGTTTCTTGACAGATACGCAGTATTTT.

This chain links TRBV5-1 with TRBJ1-2; D is ambiguous. V lost 4 bases, J lost 5 bases, and 21 bases lay in between. Germline values: CDR1 SGHRS, CDR2 YFSETQ. This CDR3 spans 16 amino acids. This chain's CDR3 is CASSLHRDAPRYGYTF. The CDR3 DNA follows: TGCGCCAGCAGCCTTCATCGGGATGCCCCTAGGTATGGCTACACCTTC.

This clone is a singleton in its sample. This chain joins TRBV2 and TRBJ1-3; 7 positions match TRBD1. V trimming: 6 bases; J trimming: 4 bases; junction bases outside the gene matches: 12. The V gene's germline CDR1 is SNHLY and CDR2 FYNNEI. CDR3 length equals 16 residues. The CDR3 sequence: CASSRGTVAWGNTIYF. CDR3 bases: TGTGCCAGCAGCCGAGGGACAGTTGCTTGGGGAAACACCATATATTTT.

The gene calls are TRBV28 and TRBJ1-5; TRBD1 aligns across 10 bases. This CDR3 is 14 amino acids long. Losses at the gene ends were 8 bases for V and 7 bases for J; bases not matched to a gene: 8. Germline-derived CDR1 and CDR2 are MDHEN and SYDVKM. The DNA for the CDR3 is TGTGCCAGCGGGATGACAGGGGGCGACCAGCCCCAGCATTTT. Its translation: CASGMTGGDQPQHF.

The V gene is TRBV18, the J gene TRBJ1-1; D uncertain. This CDR3 is 14 amino acids long. Trimming shortened V by 3 bases and J by 7 bases, and 15 bases separated the two germline ends. The V gene's germline CDR1 is KGHSH and CDR2 LQKENI. The CDR3 sequence: CASSPPGNPNEAFF. In DNA form, the CDR3 reads TGTGCCAGCTCACCCCCTGGCAACCCGAATGAAGCTTTCTTT.

The V and J genes are TRBV19 and TRBJ2-7, with 9 bases identical to TRBD1. V dropped 9 bases and J dropped 2; count of bases not matched to a gene: 8. Per germline, CDR1 LNHDA and CDR2 SQIVND (reference sequence). CDR3 length equals 14 residues. CDR3 DNA: TGTGCCAGCCAACCCGGGACAGGGACCTACGAGCAGTACTTC. Translation: CASQPGTGTYEQYF.

This chain links TRBV29-1 with TRBJ1-3; 7 positions agree with TRBD1. The CDR3 has 14 residues. Trimming took 7 bases from V and 6 from J; bases not matched to a gene: 12. Germline V CDR1 and CDR2: SQVTM, ANQGSEA. This chain's CDR3 is CSAIPFGQANTIYF. In nucleotides, the CDR3 is TGCAGCGCTATACCCTTCGGACAGGCAAACACCATATATTTT.

This clone showed up just once. The chain carries TRBV10-3 and TRBJ1-1; 8 bases map to TRBD1. CDR3 length equals 14 residues. Germline V gives CDR1 ENHRY, CDR2 SYGVKD. The V segment lost 8 bases and the J segment 5 bases; nucleotides outside the gene matches: 10. CDR3 in amino acids: CAILNGTGHTEAFF. For the CDR3, the DNA is TGTGCCATCCTAAATGGGACAGGTCATACTGAAGCTTTCTTT.

This rearrangement joins TRBV2 to TRBJ2-7, with a possible D match to TRBD2 (5 bases). V was trimmed by 8 bases and J by 7 bases, leaving 9 bases between them. The CDR3 runs 10 residues. Germline V gene data show CDR1 as SNHLY and CDR2 as FYNNEI. The CDR3 DNA reads TGTGCCAGCCACGAGGGTGAGCAGTACTTC. Translating gives CASHEGEQYF.

V and J are TRBV4-1 and TRBJ2-5, with TRBD2 identical over 8 bases. J lost 2 bases, V lost 2 bases, and 10 bases had no gene match. CDR3 length: 17 amino acids. CDR1 is MGHRA and CDR2 is YSYEKL in the germline V gene. The CDR3 sequence is CASSQTPPGRGQETQYF. DNA for the CDR3: TGCGCCAGCAGCCAAACCCCCCCCGGGAGGGGTCAAGAGACCCAGTACTTC.

The CDR3 loop is CASSLVLGGRGLRGYTF. The CDR3 nucleotides read TGTGCCAGCAGCTTAGTTCTAGGTGGCAGGGGGTTGCGCGGCTACACCTTC. The chain joins TRBV11-2 to TRBJ1-2, with 7 bases lining up with TRBD1. The J segment lost 8 bases and the V segment lost 1 base, leaving 16 bases of the junction unmatched. This CDR3 comprises 17 residues. Per the germline V gene, CDR1 is SGHAT and CDR2 is FQNNGV. Complete variable domain (other parts from reference TRBV11-2 and TRBJ1-2): EAGVAQSPRYKIIEKRQSVAFWCNPISGHATLYWYQQILGQGPKLLIQFQNNGVVDDSQLPKDRFSAERLKGVDSTLKIQPAKLEDSAVYLCASSLVLGGRGLRGYTFGSGTRLTVV.

This clone was found once. The chain combines TRBV11-3 with TRBJ2-7; possible D gene TRBD2, 5 bases. V lost 2 bases and J 2 bases, leaving 10 bases between the germline ends. This CDR3 is built from 14 residues. Germline values: CDR1 SGHNT, CDR2 YENEEA. CDR3 sequence: CASSLNHGAYEQYF. The DNA for the CDR3 is TGTGCCAGCAGCTTAAACCACGGGGCCTACGAGCAGTACTTC.

The chain couples TRBV19 to TRBJ2-1; 9 nucleotides match TRBD2. Per germline, CDR1 LNHDA and CDR2 SQIVND (reference sequence). With V trimmed by 0 bases and J by 5 bases, 5 bases remained unmatched. The CDR3 covers 16 residues. As DNA, the CDR3 is TGTGCCAGTAGTATAGACCCAGCGGGAGGCCACAATGAGCAGTTCTTC. It translates to CASSIDPAGGHNEQFF.

CDR3 residues: CASSYSTDEISYEQYF. CDR3 nucleotide sequence: TGTGCCAGCAGTTACTCGACAGACGAAATATCCTACGAGCAGTACTTC. The chain has TRBV6-5 and TRBJ2-7, with a tentative D call TRBD1 (5 bases). Trimming removed 0 bases from V and 1 base from J, with 13 bases in between. Germline-derived CDR1 and CDR2 are MNHEY and SVGAGI. This CDR3 has 16 residues.

The sample holds one count of this clone. The chain links TRBV5-8 to TRBJ2-5; TRBD2 matches at 12 bases. Germline CDR1 reads SGHTS; CDR2 reads YDEGEE. The junction had 6 bases not matched to a gene; V was cut back by 7 bases and J by 5 bases. The CDR3 is 14 residues long. The DNA of the CDR3 is TGTGCCAGCCTCCGACTAGCGGGAGTGGAGACCCAGTACTTC. Translation: CASLRLAGVETQYF.